This T cell receptor (beta chain) was documented in a study of vaccination and CD4 T cells after COVID-19. Details on this clonotype: Its antigen is unknown.

The Oncomine TCR Beta short-read assay was applied to DNA of cultured CD4+ T cells. TCRdb re-derived calls from the PCR reads in MiXCR, one entry per CDR3 protein. The table has about 16,000 distinct CDR3 sequences, roughly 56% seen once; the top ten hold less than 9.5%. The V end was cut by 1 base, the J end by 2 bases, with 14 bases between. The CDR3 runs 17 residues. CDR1 is SGHNT and CDR2 is YENEEA in the germline V gene. Described treatment: roughly nine-day PBMC culture with coronavirus spike peptide pools or control peptides (ViraFEST assay). In the ViraFEST assay, peptide-pool expansion preceded TCR sequencing of expanded clonotypes. Each of days 3 and 7 saw half the medium replaced by fresh IL-2 medium. Regarding the study as a whole: SARS-CoV-2-reactive clonotypes rose nonsignificantly, with the median going from about 20 to 38. Spike mono-reactivity was evident in 304 of the 307 vaccine-specific clones derived from convalescent patients.

The TCR originated in a human donor who had recovered from COVID-19. The rearrangement joins TRBV11-3 to TRBJ2-2; unclear D gene. Sequencing used CD4+ T cells from blood, cultured in vitro. CDR3 in amino acids: CASSLGMGNFNTGELFF. For the CDR3, the DNA is TGTGCCAGCAGCTTAGGGATGGGGAACTTCAACACCGGGGAGCTGTTTTTT.